This TCR beta chain was obtained from a study of blood T cell repertoires in COVID-19 (dated by TCRdb to 2020 to 2021). Notes on the research overall: Collaborator samples came from the United States, Italy and Spain and covered acute and convalescent phases of COVID-19. The material from the prospective study consisted of cDNA or gDNA derived from T cells, B-cell-depleted T cells, or PBMCs. Deeply sampled blood TCRbeta repertoires from subjects exposed to, actively infected with, or recovered from COVID-19 were included in the dataset. The repertoires were released in a freely available public database intended as a resource for research on the immune response to SARS-CoV-2. The samples were drawn from the first 160 participants of the ongoing ImmuneRACE study and from some 1,300 subjects provided by 6 global collaborators. A de-identified subject ID, COVID-19 status, age in years and sex were almost always included in the sample metadata. Where available, HLA class I and class II types were obtained from metadata supplied by the sample provider rather than from assay-based typing.

Broader findings and caveats from the paper: Clinical and demographic metadata were provided uncurated, with the amount varying by source and participant.

Each collaborating institution followed its own protocols to collect whole blood in K2EDTA tubes. For TCRbeta analysis, collaborators shipped samples as frozen whole blood, isolated PBMCs, or DNA extracted from either of those sample types. TCRbeta CDR3 regions were amplified from genomic DNA by means of the immunoSEQ Assay, a bias-controlled multiplex PCR. In the source study's methods: Within the assay, amplification of reference gene primers was used to estimate how many nucleated cells each sample contained. To quantify the absolute abundance of each unique TCRbeta CDR3 rearrangement, sequence reads were collapsed and filtered. For each sample, productive Simpson clonality was calculated as the square root of Simpson's diversity index over productive rearrangements. The immuneACCESS repertoire file appears here via TCRdb, limited to in-frame rearrangements. These files lack a portion of the clones; in checked studies, under half of the deficit traces to unresolved V genes, and the cause of the others is not known. For V, J and clone size, that table is used; D and trimming come from the DNA. The sample table contains 250,000 to 300,000 clones; only one count was recorded for approximately 82% of them. The ten biggest clones cover about 3% of the sample.

The germline V gene supplies CDR1 SGDLS and CDR2 YYNGEE. The junction shows trimming of 0 bases on V and 7 bases on J, plus 11 bases between the germline ends. The CDR3, cysteine through phenylalanine, is 14 amino acids long. The sequence is cut down to CDR3 DNA, 42 bases in frame from base 1. Concerning this clone: What antigen it recognizes has not been identified. No quality values exist for individual bases; no much larger clone is one base distant.

Sequencing used peripheral blood. This TCR was sampled from a woman younger than 35 with acute or convalescent COVID-19. The chain is encoded by TRBV9 joined to TRBJ2-1, with a tentative D gene TRBD2 over 5 matching bases. The base sequence is TGTGCCAGCAGCGTAGTACCTAGCATAAATGAGCAGTTCTTC. It codes for CASSVVPSINEQFF.